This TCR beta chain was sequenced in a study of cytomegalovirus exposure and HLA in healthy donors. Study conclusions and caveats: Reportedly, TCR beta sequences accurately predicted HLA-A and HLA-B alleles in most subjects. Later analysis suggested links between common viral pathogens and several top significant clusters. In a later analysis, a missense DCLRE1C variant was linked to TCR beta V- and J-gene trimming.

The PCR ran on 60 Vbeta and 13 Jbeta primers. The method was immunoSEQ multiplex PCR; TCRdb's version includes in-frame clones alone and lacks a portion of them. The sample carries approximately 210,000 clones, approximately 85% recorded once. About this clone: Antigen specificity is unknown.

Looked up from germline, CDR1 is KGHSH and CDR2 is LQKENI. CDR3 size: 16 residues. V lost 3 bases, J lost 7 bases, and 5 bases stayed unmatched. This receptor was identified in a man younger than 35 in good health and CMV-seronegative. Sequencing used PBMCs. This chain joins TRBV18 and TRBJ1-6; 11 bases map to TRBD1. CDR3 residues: CASSPGGQGVNSPLHF. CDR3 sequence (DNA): TGTGCCAGCTCACCGGGGGGACAGGGGGTAAATTCACCCCTCCACTTT.